The 24 T cell receptor beta chains below come from one sample, sequenced in a study of shared clonotypes between healthy human individuals. Clones were read by immunoSEQ multiplex PCR, and TCRdb kept only the in-frame ones, dropping some. The sample records around 990,000 clones, 70% to 80% being singletons. Source material: memory CD4+ T cells from PBMCs. Specified subset: CD45RA-negative fraction. Source of these receptors: a man younger than 35 in good health. Some clones in this sample may be carry-over from other donors' samples.

The chain joins TRBV2 to TRBJ1-2; D is ambiguous. The CDR3 length is 14 residues. V shed 6 bases and J shed 8 bases, with 19 bases lying between them. In germline, CDR1 is SNHLY, CDR2 FYNNEI. CDR3 DNA: TGTGCCAGCAGGCCCCACGATCCCCCCAGGGGCTACACCTTC. Residues: CASRPHDPPRGYTF. The full variable domain, rest sourced from reference TRBV2 and TRBJ1-2, is EPEVTQTPSHQVTQMGQEVILRCVPISNHLYFYWYRQILGQKVEFLVSFYNNEISEKSEIFDDQFSVERPDGSNFTLKIRSTKLEDSAMYFCASRPHDPPRGYTFGSGTRLTVV.

The J gene is TRBJ1-2, the V gene TRBV27; D not certain. V was cut by 0 bases and J by 1 base, with 6 bases left in between. This CDR3 region has 14 residues. Germline V gene lookup returns CDR1 MNHEY and CDR2 SMNVEV (reference sequence). The DNA of the CDR3 is TGTGCCAGCAGTTTATCTCTTGATAACTATGGCTACACCTTC. It encodes CASSLSLDNYGYTF.

This clone was detected only once. The chain links TRBV27 to TRBJ2-7; possible D gene TRBD1, 6 bases. This CDR3 region has 15 residues. Between the trimmed V and J ends, which lost 3 bases and 0 bases, there was a span of 12 bases. Germline V CDR1 and CDR2: MNHEY, SMNVEV (reference sequence). CDR3 nucleotide sequence: TGTGCCAGCAGTTTTAAAGGACAGACCTCCTACGAGCAGTACTTC. Amino acids: CASSFKGQTSYEQYF.

This clone was picked up many times. The chain joins TRBV7-3 to TRBJ2-1; D unresolved. Germline CDR1 is SGHTA and CDR2 is FQGTGA. The CDR3 is 15 residues long. Trimming left V 0 bases short and J 6 bases short, with 12 bases between. The CDR3 is CASSLTEIRINEQFF. DNA of the CDR3: TGTGCCAGCAGCTTAACGGAGATTAGGATCAATGAGCAGTTCTTC.

The chain recombines TRBV5-8 with TRBJ2-2, with D maybe TRBD2 (5 bases). Between the trimmed V and J ends, which lost 4 bases and 6 bases, there was a span of 13 bases. CDR3 length: 14 amino acids. Germline V CDR1 and CDR2: SGHTS, YDEGEE. The CDR3 sequence: CASSRFRGSGELFF. CDR3 coding DNA: TGTGCCAGCAGCCGCTTCCGGGGTTCCGGGGAGCTGTTTTTT.

The rearrangement uses TRBV5-1 and TRBJ2-5; the D gene is possibly TRBD2 (6 bases). The CDR3 loop spans 14 amino acids. The germline V gene has CDR1 SGHRS and CDR2 YFSETQ. V was pared by 2 bases and J by 3 bases, with 11 bases between. CDR3 in DNA: TGCGCCAGCAGCTTATGGTCTAGCGAAGAGACCCAGTACTTC. Translation gives CASSLWSSEETQYF.

The J gene is TRBJ2-2, the V gene TRBV28; 9 positions match TRBD2. Germline loops: CDR1 MDHEN, CDR2 SYDVKM. The CDR3 contains 17 residues. The J segment lost 6 bases and the V segment lost 2 bases, leaving 10 bases of the junction unmatched. For the CDR3, the DNA is TGTGCCAGCAGTTTACTGGCGGGAGGGGGTTCGGCCGGGGAGCTGTTTTTT. Residues: CASSLLAGGGSAGELFF.

The chain employs TRBV5-4 and TRBJ1-4; 9 bases align to TRBD1. The V gene end was trimmed by 4 bases and the J gene end by 3 bases; junction bases not matched to a gene: 4. In germline, CDR1 is SGHNT, CDR2 YYREEE (reference sequence). The CDR3 contains 15 residues. The CDR3 spells CASSSGQGSNEKLFF. CDR3 sequence (DNA): TGTGCCAGCAGCAGCGGACAGGGGTCTAATGAAAAACTGTTTTTT.

This chain joins TRBV6-1 and TRBJ1-4; TRBD1 might be the D (5 bases). The CDR3 spans 18 residues. The ends were cut back, 5 bases at V and 7 bases at J, with 26 bases in the middle. In germline, CDR1 is MNHNS, CDR2 SASEGT. The CDR3 here is CASSKGTNHGGVGEKLFF. The CDR3 region has the DNA TGTGCCAGCAGTAAAGGGACGAATCATGGAGGGGTCGGTGAAAAACTGTTTTTT.

The V and J genes are TRBV28 and TRBJ1-3; 8 bases fit TRBD1. This CDR3 spans 15 amino acids. V shed 7 bases and J 2 bases; nucleotides not matched to a gene: 7. Per germline, CDR1 MDHEN and CDR2 SYDVKM. The CDR3 protein is CASTPGQVAGNTIYF. The CDR3 DNA is TGTGCCAGCACCCCGGGACAGGTCGCTGGAAACACCATATATTTT.

A remark on this clone: Other DNA sequences in this sample translate to the same CDR3. V gene TRBV5-1 combines with J gene TRBJ2-7, with TRBD1 matching 7 bases. Trimming removed 2 bases from V and 1 base from J; junction bases left unmatched: 3. Looked up from germline, CDR1 is SGHRS and CDR2 is YFSETQ. The CDR3 runs to 14 residues. The CDR3 sequence is CASSFGTASYEQYF. CDR3 DNA sequence: TGCGCCAGCAGCTTTGGGACAGCTTCCTACGAGCAGTACTTC.

The chain carries TRBV5-4 and TRBJ2-7, with D perhaps TRBD1 (6 bases). There are 15 residues in the CDR3. The germline V gene encodes CDR1 SGHNT and CDR2 YYREEE (reference sequence). Trimming removed 0 bases from V and 2 bases from J, with 12 bases in between. The CDR3 here is CASSLGGTSTYEQYF. For the CDR3, the DNA is TGTGCCAGCAGCTTGGGGGGGACATCCACCTACGAGCAGTACTTC.

V and J are TRBV5-1 and TRBJ2-7; 12 bases are a match to TRBD2. Germline values: CDR1 SGHRS, CDR2 YFSETQ. CDR3 length: 14 amino acids. J was trimmed by 4 bases and V by 4 bases; bases with no gene match: 3. CDR3 nucleotides: TGCGCCAGCAGCATGACTAGCGGGAGATACGAGCAGTACTTC. Protein sequence: CASSMTSGRYEQYF.

The CDR3 DNA reads TGCGCCAGCAGCTTGGACCCTACCTACAATGAGCAGTTCTTC. It codes for CASSLDPTYNEQFF. The chain carries TRBV5-1 and TRBJ2-1; D is unclear. V lost 0 bases and J 2 bases, leaving 6 bases between the germline ends. The CDR3 contains 14 residues. Germline V gives CDR1 SGHRS, CDR2 YFSETQ.

This chain connects TRBV11-2 to TRBJ2-3, with 10 bases identical to TRBD2. CDR3 length equals 16 residues. Germline V CDR1 and CDR2: SGHAT, FQNNGV. Losses at the gene ends were 3 bases for V and 4 bases for J; bases not matched to a gene: 7. The CDR3 reads CASSLRLAGVADTQYF. Here the CDR3 DNA reads TGTGCCAGCAGCTTGCGGCTAGCGGGAGTTGCAGATACGCAGTATTTT.

The J gene is TRBJ1-2, the V gene TRBV5-5; 8 nucleotides align to TRBD1. CDR1 and CDR2 from the germline V gene are SGHKS and YYEKEE (reference sequence). J lost 4 bases, V lost 4 bases, and 6 bases had no gene match. This CDR3 is 14 amino acids long. The CDR3 loop reads CASSPPGQAYGYTF. In DNA form, the CDR3 reads TGTGCCAGCAGCCCACCGGGACAGGCCTATGGCTACACCTTC. Full variable domain (outside the CDR3, taken from reference TRBV5-5 and TRBJ1-2): DAGVTQSPTHLIKTRGQQVTLRCSPISGHKSVSWYQQVLGQGPQFIFQYYEKEERGRGNFPDRFSARQFPNYSSELNVNALLLGDSALYLCASSPPGQAYGYTFGSGTRLTVV.

This clone was picked up a small number of times. The chain is built from TRBV14 and TRBJ2-1; TRBD2 agrees at 10 bases. Trimming cost V 3 bases and J 0 bases; bases outside gene matches: 2. The CDR3 sequence is 16 residues long. Germline V gene sequence: CDR1 SGHDN, CDR2 FVKESK. In DNA form, the CDR3 reads TGTGCCAGCAGCCACTTAGCGGGAGGCTCCTACAATGAGCAGTTCTTC. It codes for CASSHLAGGSYNEQFF.

As regards this clone: Other DNA sequences in the sample encode the same CDR3. J is TRBJ1-2 and V is TRBV5-1; 7 bases are shared with TRBD1. V lost 4 bases and J lost 4; bases outside the gene matches: 4. Germline V gives CDR1 SGHRS, CDR2 YFSETQ. CDR3 length: 13 amino acids. The CDR3 loop reads CASSPDRAYGYTF. The CDR3 DNA reads TGCGCCAGCAGCCCCGACAGGGCCTATGGCTACACCTTC.

This chain uses TRBV7-2 with TRBJ2-4; D might be TRBD1 or TRBD2, each matching 6 bases. Germline V CDR1 and CDR2: SGHTA, FQGNSA. Trimming removed 3 bases from V and 8 bases from J, with 11 bases in between. The CDR3 covers 13 residues. CDR3: CASSFPGADIQYF. DNA of the CDR3: TGTGCCAGCAGCTTCCCGGGGGCGGACATTCAGTACTTC.

The chain couples TRBV30 to TRBJ1-5, with D possibly being TRBD1 (5 bases). CDR3 length equals 14 residues. V lost 0 bases, J lost 5 bases, and 11 bases lay in between. The germline gives CDR1 GTSNPN, CDR2 SVGIG (reference sequence). The DNA for the CDR3 is TGTGCCTGGAGTGTACGGGGCCCCCATCAGCCCCAGCATTTT. Translating it yields CAWSVRGPHQPQHF.

The V gene is TRBV4-2, the J gene TRBJ1-2; 7 nucleotides agree with TRBD1. Germline V gene lookup returns CDR1 LGHNA and CDR2 YNFKEQ. This CDR3 spans 16 amino acids. V trimming: 3 bases; J trimming: 1 base; junction bases outside the gene matches: 8. The CDR3 DNA reads as TGTGCCAGCAGCCACCAAGACAGGGTGGTTAACTATGGCTACACCTTC. It codes for CASSHQDRVVNYGYTF.

The J gene is TRBJ2-7, the V gene TRBV5-4; possibly TRBD1 for D (5 bases). Germline loops: CDR1 SGHNT, CDR2 YYREEE (reference sequence). The CDR3 loop spans 14 amino acids. V was pared by 3 bases and J by 5 bases, with 15 bases between. The CDR3 sequence is CASSSAGLVNEQYF. In DNA, the CDR3 is TGTGCCAGCAGCTCGGCAGGGTTGGTAAACGAGCAGTACTTC.

This clone was detected only once. The chain recombines TRBV7-2 with TRBJ1-1, with D perhaps matching TRBD1 (5 bases). CDR3 length: 11 amino acids. Germline V CDR1 and CDR2: SGHTA, FQGNSA. V was pared by 5 bases and J by 6 bases, with 7 bases between. CDR3 region: CASSPGPEAFF. In DNA form, the CDR3 reads TGTGCCAGCAGCCCAGGGCCTGAAGCTTTCTTT.

The chain is built from TRBV4-2 and TRBJ2-3; perhaps D is TRBD1 or TRBD2 (5 bases each). Germline V gives CDR1 LGHNA, CDR2 YNFKEQ. Between the trimmed V and J ends, which lost 1 base and 0 bases, there was a span of 17 bases. The CDR3 extends over 18 amino acids. The CDR3 DNA reads as TGTGCCAGCAGCCAAGCTCCGGGACGAGGGTCTAGCACAGATACGCAGTATTTT. Translating gives CASSQAPGRGSSTDTQYF.